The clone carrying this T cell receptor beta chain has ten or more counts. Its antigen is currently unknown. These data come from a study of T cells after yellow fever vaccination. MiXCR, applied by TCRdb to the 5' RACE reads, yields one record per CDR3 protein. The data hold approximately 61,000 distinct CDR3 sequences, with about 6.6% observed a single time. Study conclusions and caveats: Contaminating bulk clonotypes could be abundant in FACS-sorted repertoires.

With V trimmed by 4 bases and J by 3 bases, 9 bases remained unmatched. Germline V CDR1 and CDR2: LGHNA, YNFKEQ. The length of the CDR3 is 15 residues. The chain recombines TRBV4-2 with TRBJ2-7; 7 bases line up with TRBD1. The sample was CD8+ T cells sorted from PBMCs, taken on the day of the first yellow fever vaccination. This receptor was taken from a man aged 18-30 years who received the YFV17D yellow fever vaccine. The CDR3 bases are TGTGCCAGCAGCCTCGGGGACAGAAGTCGCTACGAGCAGTACTTC. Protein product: CASSLGDRSRYEQYF.